This TCR beta chain was obtained from a study of molecular identifiers for immune sequencing clone quantification. TCRdb re-analysed the PCR reads in MiXCR, keeping a single row per CDR3 protein. The sample includes some 580,000 distinct CDR3 sequences, around 25% of them seen just once. CDR3 length: 13 amino acids. Germline CDR1 reads SEHNR; CDR2 reads FQNEAQ (reference sequence). Comments on this clonotype: A read error may produce the germline difference seen at one junction end.

The TCR originated in a human donor in good health. Some libraries in this study had Jurkat cell RNA spiked in. Sequenced material: naive CD8+ T cells from blood, with Jurkat cell RNA spiked in. Regarding subset: FACS-sorted CD8+CD4-CCR7+CD45RA+ naive T cells. The chain carries TRBV7-9 and TRBJ1-1; no clear D. CDR3 region: CASSQGLNTETFF. The CDR3 nucleotides read TGTGCCAGCAGCCAAGGGTTGAACACTGAAACTTTCTTT.